Listed below are T cell receptor beta chains from one sample, sequenced in a study of blood T cell repertoires in COVID-19. Produced via immunoSEQ multiplex PCR; TCRdb's table is partial and in-frame only. The repertoire holds about 280,000 clones, with 70% to 90% as singletons. The specimen sequenced was peripheral blood. The source of these receptors is a man aged 18 to 30 with active or convalescent COVID-19. CDR3s leave out the opening cysteine and the closing phenylalanine or tryptophan. Clone size is shown for a subset of rows, as once, few, many or a class of expanded clone.

clone_size: .; cdr3_length: 11; j_call: TRBJ2-1; v_call: TRBV12-3/TRBV12-4; cdr3_aa: ASRRLASDEQF
clone_size: .; cdr3_length: 11; j_call: TRBJ2-2; v_call: TRBV25-1; cdr3_aa: ASSTGNTGELF
clone_size: .; cdr3_length: 12; j_call: TRBJ2-2; v_call: TRBV19; cdr3_aa: ASRHVANTGELF
clone_size: .; cdr3_length: 12; j_call: TRBJ2-1; v_call: TRBV3-1/TRBV3-2; cdr3_aa: ASSPPESHNEQF
clone_size: .; cdr3_length: 12; j_call: TRBJ1-6; v_call: TRBV18; cdr3_aa: ASSLVRENSPLH
clone_size: .; cdr3_length: 14; j_call: TRBJ1-1; v_call: TRBV2; cdr3_aa: ASSEPTGGRNTEAF
clone_size: .; cdr3_length: 11; j_call: TRBJ2-7; v_call: TRBV27; cdr3_aa: ASSGGRAYEQY
clone_size: few; cdr3_length: 13; j_call: TRBJ2-7; v_call: TRBV7-3; cdr3_aa: ASSLNRDSSYEQY
clone_size: .; cdr3_length: 19; j_call: TRBJ2-3; v_call: TRBV14; cdr3_aa: ASSLLGRDRGIRPSTDTQY
clone_size: .; cdr3_length: 12; j_call: TRBJ2-2; v_call: TRBV7-9; cdr3_aa: ASSLRDRGGELF
clone_size: once; cdr3_length: 11; j_call: TRBJ1-2; v_call: TRBV6-5; cdr3_aa: ASSYGQNYGYT
clone_size: .; cdr3_length: 14; j_call: TRBJ2-7; v_call: TRBV9; cdr3_aa: ASSRRQGADSYEQY
clone_size: .; cdr3_length: 12; j_call: TRBJ1-3; v_call: TRBV5-1; cdr3_aa: ASRADSTGNTIY
clone_size: .; cdr3_length: 10; j_call: TRBJ1-2; v_call: TRBV20-1; cdr3_aa: SASLGTNGYT
clone_size: .; cdr3_length: 11; j_call: TRBJ1-5; v_call: TRBV12-3/TRBV12-4; cdr3_aa: ASSFGGNQPQH
clone_size: .; cdr3_length: 13; j_call: TRBJ2-7; v_call: TRBV7-9; cdr3_aa: ASSLGDRVSNEQY
clone_size: .; cdr3_length: 16; j_call: TRBJ2-2; v_call: TRBV18; cdr3_aa: ASSSPYHSRTNTGELF
clone_size: .; cdr3_length: 14; j_call: TRBJ1-6; v_call: TRBV5-6; cdr3_aa: ASSSGTGSGWSPLH
clone_size: .; cdr3_length: 14; j_call: TRBJ1-3; v_call: TRBV5-4; cdr3_aa: ASSWGQAYSGNTIY
clone_size: once; cdr3_length: 12; j_call: TRBJ1-4; v_call: TRBV15; cdr3_aa: ATSREAGNEKLF
clone_size: few; cdr3_length: 11; j_call: TRBJ1-2; v_call: TRBV6-6; cdr3_aa: ASSYGDRGGYT
clone_size: .; cdr3_length: 13; j_call: TRBJ2-3; v_call: TRBV6-5; cdr3_aa: ASRLLPQSTDTQY
clone_size: .; cdr3_length: 13; j_call: TRBJ2-7; v_call: TRBV14; cdr3_aa: ASSQGSGLAYEQY
clone_size: .; cdr3_length: 12; j_call: TRBJ1-2; v_call: TRBV6-5; cdr3_aa: ASNPGQGSNGYT
clone_size: .; cdr3_length: 15; j_call: TRBJ2-3; v_call: TRBV11-2; cdr3_aa: ASSLTDSGDYTDTQY
clone_size: .; cdr3_length: 13; j_call: TRBJ2-7; v_call: TRBV19; cdr3_aa: ASSSLTGGYYEQY
clone_size: .; cdr3_length: 12; j_call: TRBJ2-7; v_call: TRBV2; cdr3_aa: ASSETGVAYEQY
clone_size: .; cdr3_length: 14; j_call: TRBJ2-3; v_call: TRBV3-1/TRBV3-2; cdr3_aa: ASSRTVVTSTDTQY
clone_size: once; cdr3_length: 15; j_call: TRBJ2-5; v_call: TRBV7-2; cdr3_aa: ASSLRPGFGEEETQY
clone_size: .; cdr3_length: 13; j_call: TRBJ2-2; v_call: TRBV5-4; cdr3_aa: ASSPRERGVGELF
clone_size: .; cdr3_length: 16; j_call: TRBJ2-5; v_call: TRBV7-2; cdr3_aa: ASSTLPVLAGEQETQY
clone_size: .; cdr3_length: 14; j_call: TRBJ1-1; v_call: TRBV18; cdr3_aa: ASSPAGVGRDTEAF
clone_size: .; cdr3_length: 17; j_call: TRBJ2-3; v_call: TRBV15; cdr3_aa: ATSRDRSFGTGEVDTQY
clone_size: .; cdr3_length: 13; j_call: TRBJ2-7; v_call: TRBV5-1; cdr3_aa: ASSFFRGHSYEQY